The subject of this entry is one TCR beta chain. Every patient had mismatch repair deficiency by PCR or immunohistochemistry. The repertoire was sequenced with immunoSEQ multiplex PCR; TCRdb's copy has only in-frame clones and lacks some. Of some 15,000 clones in the sample, around 84% are singletons; the top ten hold roughly 1.8%. These data are taken from a study of PD-1 blockade in mismatch repair-deficient tumors. CDR1 GTSNPN and CDR2 SVGIG come from the germline V gene (reference sequence). The CDR3 runs to 11 residues. The V and J ends lost 2 bases and 11 bases respectively, with 12 bases between them.

This receptor was taken from an adult with mismatch repair-deficient cancer. The sequenced sample was PBMCs, obtained about 15 weeks after starting pembrolizumab. The gene calls are TRBV30 and TRBJ1-1; D uncertain. CDR3 in DNA: TGTGCCTGGAGTTACGAGGCCTCGGCTTTCTTT. Amino acid sequence: CAWSYEASAFF.